This TCR beta chain originates from a study of blood T cell repertoires in COVID-19. Study background: Acute and convalescent COVID-19 specimens originated in the United States, Italy and Spain. From T cells, B-cell-depleted T cells, or PBMCs came the material, which was cDNA or gDNA.

Source study methods: Counts of nucleated cells, estimated from reference gene primer amplification, were obtained. Here immunoSEQ multiplex PCR was the method, and the copy in TCRdb shows in-frame clones only, minus some. The V and J calls and clone size come from that table; D and trimming were worked out from the DNA. The table shows about 62,000 clones, with 65% to 85% occurring only once. The V segment lost 6 bases and the J segment 1 base; nucleotides outside the gene matches: 8. The CDR3 extends over 15 amino acids. Germline V lookup: CDR1 SGHKS, CDR2 YYEKEE (reference sequence). The receptor was derived from a woman in her forties or fifties with active or convalescent COVID-19. The sample taken for sequencing was peripheral blood. The chain uses TRBV5-5 and TRBJ2-3, with 7 positions matching TRBD2. This CDR3 is CASNGMLAGTDTQYF. Written as DNA, the CDR3 is TGTGCCAGCAACGGTATGCTAGCGGGCACAGATACGCAGTATTTT. Supplemented by reference TRBV5-5 and TRBJ2-3, the full variable domain reads DAGVTQSPTHLIKTRGQQVTLRCSPISGHKSVSWYQQVLGQGPQFIFQYYEKEERGRGNFPDRFSARQFPNYSSELNVNALLLGDSALYLCASNGMLAGTDTQYFGPGTRLTVL.